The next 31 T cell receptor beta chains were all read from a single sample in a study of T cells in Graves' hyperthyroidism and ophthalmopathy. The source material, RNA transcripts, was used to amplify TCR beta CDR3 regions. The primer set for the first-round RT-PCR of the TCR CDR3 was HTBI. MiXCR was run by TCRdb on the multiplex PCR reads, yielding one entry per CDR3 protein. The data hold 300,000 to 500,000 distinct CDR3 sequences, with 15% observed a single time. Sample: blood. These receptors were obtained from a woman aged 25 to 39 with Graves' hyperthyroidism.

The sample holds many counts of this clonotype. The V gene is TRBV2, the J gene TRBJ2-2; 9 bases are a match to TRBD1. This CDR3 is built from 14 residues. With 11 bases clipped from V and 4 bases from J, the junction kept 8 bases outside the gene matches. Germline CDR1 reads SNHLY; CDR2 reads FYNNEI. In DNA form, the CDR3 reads TGTGCCGGACAGGACAGGGGTAGCACCGGGGAGCTGTTTTTT. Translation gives CAGQDRGSTGELFF.

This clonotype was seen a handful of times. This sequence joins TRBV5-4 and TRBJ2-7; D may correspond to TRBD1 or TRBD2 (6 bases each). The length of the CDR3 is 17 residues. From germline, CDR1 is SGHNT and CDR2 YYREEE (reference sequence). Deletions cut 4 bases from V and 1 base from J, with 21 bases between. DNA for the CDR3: TGTGCCAGCAGCCGGGGGACAACCGGCGCCCCTTCCTACGAGCAGTACTTC. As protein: CASSRGTTGAPSYEQYF.

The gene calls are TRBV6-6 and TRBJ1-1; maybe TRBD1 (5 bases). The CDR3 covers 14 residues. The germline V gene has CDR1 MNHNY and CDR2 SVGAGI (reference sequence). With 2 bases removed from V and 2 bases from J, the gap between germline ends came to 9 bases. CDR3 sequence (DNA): TGTGCCAGCAGTTACAGGGACCTAAACACTGAAGCTTTCTTT. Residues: CASSYRDLNTEAFF.

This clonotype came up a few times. CDR3 amino acids: CASSLSGGSGYGYTF. CDR3 coding DNA: TGTGCCAGCAGTTTATCGGGGGGAAGCGGCTATGGCTACACCTTC. The chain joins TRBV27 to TRBJ1-2, with D perhaps matching TRBD1 (5 bases). The CDR3 loop spans 15 amino acids. CDR1 MNHEY and CDR2 SMNVEV come from the germline V gene (reference sequence). V was pared by 0 bases and J by 4 bases, with 12 bases between.

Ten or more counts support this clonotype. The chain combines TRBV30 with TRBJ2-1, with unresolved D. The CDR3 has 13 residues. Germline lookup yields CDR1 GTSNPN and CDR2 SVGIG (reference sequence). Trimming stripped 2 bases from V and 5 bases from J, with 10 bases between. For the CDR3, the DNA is TGTGCCTGGAGTCTGGGTGCGAACAATGAGCAGTTCTTC. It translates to CAWSLGANNEQFF.

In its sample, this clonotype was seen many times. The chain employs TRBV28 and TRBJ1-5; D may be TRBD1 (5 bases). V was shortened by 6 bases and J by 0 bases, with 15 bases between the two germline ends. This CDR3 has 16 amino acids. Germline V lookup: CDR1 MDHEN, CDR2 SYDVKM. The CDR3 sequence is CASRSRQSYSNQPQHF. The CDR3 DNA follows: TGTGCCAGCAGGAGTCGACAGAGCTATAGCAATCAGCCCCAGCATTTT.

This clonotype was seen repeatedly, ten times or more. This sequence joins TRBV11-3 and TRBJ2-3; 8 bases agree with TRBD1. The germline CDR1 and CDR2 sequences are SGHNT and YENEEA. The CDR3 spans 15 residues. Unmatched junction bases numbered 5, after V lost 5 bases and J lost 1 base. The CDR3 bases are TGTGCCAGCAGCATGGGGACAGGAGGCACAGATACGCAGTATTTT. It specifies CASSMGTGGTDTQYF. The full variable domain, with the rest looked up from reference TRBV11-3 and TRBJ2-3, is EAGVVQSPRYKIIEKKQPVAFWCNPISGHNTLYWYLQNLGQGPELLIRYENEEAVDDSQLPKDRFSAERLKGVDSTLKIQPAELGDSAVYLCASSMGTGGTDTQYFGPGTRLTVL.

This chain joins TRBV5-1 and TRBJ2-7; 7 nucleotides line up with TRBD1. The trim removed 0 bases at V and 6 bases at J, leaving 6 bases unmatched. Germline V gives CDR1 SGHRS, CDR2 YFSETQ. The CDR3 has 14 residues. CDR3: CASSLGQGRGEQYF. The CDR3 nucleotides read TGCGCCAGCAGCTTGGGACAGGGTCGAGGCGAGCAGTACTTC.

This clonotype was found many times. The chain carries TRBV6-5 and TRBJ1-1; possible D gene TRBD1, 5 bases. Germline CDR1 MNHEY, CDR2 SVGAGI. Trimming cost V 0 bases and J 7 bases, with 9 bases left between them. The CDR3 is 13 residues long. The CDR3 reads CASSYSLQVEAFF. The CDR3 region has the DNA TGTGCCAGCAGTTACTCGTTACAGGTTGAAGCTTTCTTT.

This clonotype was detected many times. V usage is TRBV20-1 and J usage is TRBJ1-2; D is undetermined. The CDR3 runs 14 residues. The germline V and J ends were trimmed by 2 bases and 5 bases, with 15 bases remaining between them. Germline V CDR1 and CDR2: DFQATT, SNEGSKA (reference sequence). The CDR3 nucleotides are TGCAGTGCTAGACTTCCGGCGGTCGGGTATGGCTACACCTTC. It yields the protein CSARLPAVGYGYTF.

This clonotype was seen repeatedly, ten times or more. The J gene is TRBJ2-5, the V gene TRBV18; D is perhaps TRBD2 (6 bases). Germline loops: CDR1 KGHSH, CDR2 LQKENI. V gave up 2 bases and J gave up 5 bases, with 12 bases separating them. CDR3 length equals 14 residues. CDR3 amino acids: CASSPAGSMETQYF. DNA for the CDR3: TGTGCCAGCTCACCAGCGGGGTCAATGGAGACCCAGTACTTC.

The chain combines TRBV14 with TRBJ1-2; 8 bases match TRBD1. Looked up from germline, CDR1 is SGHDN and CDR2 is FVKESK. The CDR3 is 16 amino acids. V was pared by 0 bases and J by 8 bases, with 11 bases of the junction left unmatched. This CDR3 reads CASSQDRYGDRRGYTF. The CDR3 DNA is TGTGCCAGCAGCCAAGATCGTTACGGGGACAGGAGGGGCTACACCTTC.

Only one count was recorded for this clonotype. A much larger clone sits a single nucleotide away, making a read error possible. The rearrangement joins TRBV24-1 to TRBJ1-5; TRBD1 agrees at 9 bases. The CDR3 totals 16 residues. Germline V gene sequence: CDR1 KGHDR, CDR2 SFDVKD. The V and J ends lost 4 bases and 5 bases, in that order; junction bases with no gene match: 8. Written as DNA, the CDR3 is TGTGCCACCAGTGACCGAAGACAGGGGGGCCATCAGCCCCAGCATTTT. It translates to CATSDRRQGGHQPQHF.

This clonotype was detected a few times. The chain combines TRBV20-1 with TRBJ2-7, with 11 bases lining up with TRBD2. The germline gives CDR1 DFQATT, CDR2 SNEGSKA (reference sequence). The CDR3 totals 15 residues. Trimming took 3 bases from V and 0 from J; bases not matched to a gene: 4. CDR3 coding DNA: TGCAGTGCTAGCGAACTAGCGGGAGCCTCCTACGAGCAGTACTTC. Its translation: CSASELAGASYEQYF.

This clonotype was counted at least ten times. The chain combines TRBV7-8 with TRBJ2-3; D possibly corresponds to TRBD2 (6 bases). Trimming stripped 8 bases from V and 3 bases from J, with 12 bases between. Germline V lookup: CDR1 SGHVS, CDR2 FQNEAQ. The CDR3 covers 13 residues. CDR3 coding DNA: TGTGCCAGCGAGGCGGGAACGACAGATACGCAGTATTTT. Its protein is CASEAGTTDTQYF.

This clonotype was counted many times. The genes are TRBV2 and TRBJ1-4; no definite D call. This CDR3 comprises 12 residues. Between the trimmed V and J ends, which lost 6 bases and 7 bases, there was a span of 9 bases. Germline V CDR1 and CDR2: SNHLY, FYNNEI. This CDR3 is CASRVSIEKLFF. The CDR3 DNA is TGTGCCAGCAGGGTTTCGATTGAAAAACTGTTTTTT.

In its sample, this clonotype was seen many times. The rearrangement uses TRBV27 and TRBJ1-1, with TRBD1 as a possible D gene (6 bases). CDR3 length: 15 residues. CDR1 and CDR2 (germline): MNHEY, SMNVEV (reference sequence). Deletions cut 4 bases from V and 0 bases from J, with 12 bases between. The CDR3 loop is CASSSRQVMNTEAFF. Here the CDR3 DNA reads TGTGCCAGCAGTTCCAGACAGGTCATGAACACTGAAGCTTTCTTT.

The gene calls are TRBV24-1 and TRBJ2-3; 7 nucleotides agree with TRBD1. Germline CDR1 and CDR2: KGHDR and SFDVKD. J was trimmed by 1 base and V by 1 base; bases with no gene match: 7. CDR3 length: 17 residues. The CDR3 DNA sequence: TGTGCCACCAGTGATTTAACAGGGGATAAGGGCACAGATACGCAGTATTTT. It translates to CATSDLTGDKGTDTQYF.

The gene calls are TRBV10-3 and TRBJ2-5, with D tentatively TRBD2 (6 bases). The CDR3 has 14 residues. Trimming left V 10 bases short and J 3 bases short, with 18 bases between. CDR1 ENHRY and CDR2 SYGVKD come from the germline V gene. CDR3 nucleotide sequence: TGTGCCACCCAACCCTTGGGGGAGGAAGAGACCCAGTACTTC. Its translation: CATQPLGEEETQYF.

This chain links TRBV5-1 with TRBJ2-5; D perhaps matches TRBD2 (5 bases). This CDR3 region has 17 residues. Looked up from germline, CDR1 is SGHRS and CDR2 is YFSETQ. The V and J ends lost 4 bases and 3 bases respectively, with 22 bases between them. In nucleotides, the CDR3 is TGCGCCAGCAGCACCGGGCGTTGGACGAACGGGGAAGAGACCCAGTACTTC. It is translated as CASSTGRWTNGEETQYF. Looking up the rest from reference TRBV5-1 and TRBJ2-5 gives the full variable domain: KAGVTQTPRYLIKTRGQQVTLSCSPISGHRSVSWYQQTPGQGLQFLFEYFSETQRNKGNFPGRFSGRQFSNSRSEMNVSTLELGDSALYLCASSTGRWTNGEETQYFGPGTRLLVL.

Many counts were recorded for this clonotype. Written as DNA, the CDR3 is TGTGCCAGCAGTTTAAGAAGGGATACTAACTATGGCTACACCTTC. It specifies CASSLRRDTNYGYTF. The rearrangement links TRBV12-3 or TRBV12-4 to TRBJ1-2; D is uncertain. The V end lost 2 bases, the J end lost 0 bases, and 10 bases lay between the germline ends. This CDR3 is built from 15 residues.

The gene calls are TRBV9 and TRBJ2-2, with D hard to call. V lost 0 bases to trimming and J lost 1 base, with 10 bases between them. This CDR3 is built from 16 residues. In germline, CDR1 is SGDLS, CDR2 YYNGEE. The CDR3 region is CASSVGGPLNTGELFF. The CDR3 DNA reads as TGTGCCAGCAGCGTAGGGGGTCCTCTGAACACCGGGGAGCTGTTTTTT.

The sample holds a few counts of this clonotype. CDR3 DNA: TGTGCCAGCAGTTACTCGAGAGCGGGAGTAGAGACCCAGTACTTC. It codes for CASSYSRAGVETQYF. The chain employs TRBV6-5 and TRBJ2-5; 8 nucleotides agree with TRBD2. The germline V gene has CDR1 MNHEY and CDR2 SVGAGI. V lost 0 bases and J lost 4; bases outside the gene matches: 4. This CDR3 has 15 residues.

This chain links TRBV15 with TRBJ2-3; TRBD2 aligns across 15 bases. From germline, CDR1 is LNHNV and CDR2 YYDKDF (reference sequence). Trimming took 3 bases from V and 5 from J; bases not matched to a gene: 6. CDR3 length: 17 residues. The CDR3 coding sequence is TGTGCCACCAGCAGTCCCTCGGGACTAGCGGGGGGAGATACGCAGTATTTT. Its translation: CATSSPSGLAGGDTQYF.

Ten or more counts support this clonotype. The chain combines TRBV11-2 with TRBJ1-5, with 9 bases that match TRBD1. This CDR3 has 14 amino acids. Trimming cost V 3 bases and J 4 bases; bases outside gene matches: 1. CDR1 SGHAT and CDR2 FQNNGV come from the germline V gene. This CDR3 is CASSLDRGNQPQHF. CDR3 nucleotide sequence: TGTGCCAGCAGCTTGGACAGGGGAAATCAGCCCCAGCATTTT.

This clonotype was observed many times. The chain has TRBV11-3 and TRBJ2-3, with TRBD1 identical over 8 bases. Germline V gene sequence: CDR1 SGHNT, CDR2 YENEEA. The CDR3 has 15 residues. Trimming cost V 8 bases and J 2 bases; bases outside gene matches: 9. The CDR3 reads CASLIGQGLTDTQYF. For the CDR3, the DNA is TGTGCCAGCTTAATAGGACAGGGCCTCACAGATACGCAGTATTTT. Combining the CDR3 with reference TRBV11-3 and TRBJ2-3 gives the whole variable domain EAGVVQSPRYKIIEKKQPVAFWCNPISGHNTLYWYLQNLGQGPELLIRYENEEAVDDSQLPKDRFSAERLKGVDSTLKIQPAELGDSAVYLCASLIGQGLTDTQYFGPGTRLTVL.

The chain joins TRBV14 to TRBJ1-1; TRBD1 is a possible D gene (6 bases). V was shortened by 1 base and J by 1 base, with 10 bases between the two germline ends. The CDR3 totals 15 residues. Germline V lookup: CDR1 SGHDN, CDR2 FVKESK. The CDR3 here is CASSQVGGGNTEAFF. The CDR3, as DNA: TGTGCCAGCAGCCAAGTGGGGGGCGGGAACACTGAAGCTTTCTTT.

DNA for the CDR3: TGCAGTGCTAGAGTCGTGGGGGCCGTTTTGGGTGAGCAGTTCTTC. Translating it yields CSARVVGAVLGEQFF. This chain uses TRBV20-1 with TRBJ2-1, with TRBD1 as a possible D gene (6 bases). The CDR3 totals 15 residues. Germline lookup yields CDR1 DFQATT and CDR2 SNEGSKA (reference sequence). Trimming stripped 1 base from V and 9 bases from J, with 19 bases between.

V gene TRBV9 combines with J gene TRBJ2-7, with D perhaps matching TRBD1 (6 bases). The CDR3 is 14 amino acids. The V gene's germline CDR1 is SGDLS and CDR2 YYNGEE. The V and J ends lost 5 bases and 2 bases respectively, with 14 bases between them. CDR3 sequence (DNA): TGTGCCAGCAGTCCGGACAGTTTTCCCTACGAGCAGTACTTC. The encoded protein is CASSPDSFPYEQYF. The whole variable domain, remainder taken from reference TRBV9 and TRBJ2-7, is DSGVTQTPKHLITATGQRVTLRCSPRSGDLSVYWYQQSLDQGLQFLIQYYNGEERAKGNILERFSAQQFPDLHSELNLSSLELGDSALYFCASSPDSFPYEQYFGPGTRLTVT.

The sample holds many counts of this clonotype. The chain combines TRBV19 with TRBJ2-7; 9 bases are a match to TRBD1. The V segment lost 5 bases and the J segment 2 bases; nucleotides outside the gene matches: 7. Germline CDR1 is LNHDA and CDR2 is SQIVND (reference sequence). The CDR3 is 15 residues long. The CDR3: CASSSPRQGAYEQYF. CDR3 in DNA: TGTGCCAGTAGTTCCCCAAGACAGGGGGCCTACGAGCAGTACTTC. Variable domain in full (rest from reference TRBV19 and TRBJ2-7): DGGITQSPKYLFRKEGQNVTLSCEQNLNHDAMYWYRQDPGQGLRLIYYSQIVNDFQKGDIAEGYSVSREKKESFPLTVTSAQKNPTAFYLCASSSPRQGAYEQYFGPGTRLTVT.

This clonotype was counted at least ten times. The CDR3 is CASSFGLGGRTEAFF. The CDR3 bases are TGTGCCAGCAGTTTCGGGCTAGGGGGGAGGACTGAAGCTTTCTTT. The chain carries TRBV12-3 or TRBV12-4 and TRBJ1-1, with D perhaps TRBD1 (6 bases). Trimming cost V 3 bases and J 5 bases, with 16 bases left between them. The length of the CDR3 is 15 residues.